This TCR beta chain was obtained from a study of cytomegalovirus exposure and HLA in healthy donors. Study observations and caveats: Three CMV-associated chains were confirmed in vitro to be specific for CMV antigens. Later work found most CMV-associated TCR beta chains apparently HLA-restricted. It emerged from a later analysis that several of the most significant clusters appeared to be linked to common viral pathogens.

60 Vbeta and 13 Jbeta primers were used in PCR. Repertoires were generated with immunoSEQ multiplex PCR, while TCRdb's copy carries only in-frame clones and drops some. The table includes almost 200,000 clones, 70% to 80% detected once. Notes on this clone: Its antigen is unidentified.

This CDR3 has 13 residues. With V trimmed by 4 bases and J by 5 bases, 3 bases remained unmatched. The germline V gene has CDR1 MGHDK and CDR2 SYGVNS. As for the donors, each was a healthy bone marrow donor. The chain links TRBV25-1 to TRBJ1-1; 8 positions match TRBD1. Sequenced material: PBMCs. This TCR was sampled from a male donor in good health and CMV-seropositive. In nucleotides, the CDR3 is TGTGCCAGCAGTGGACAGGGGAGGACTGAAGCTTTCTTT. Its translation is CASSGQGRTEAFF.